This TCR beta chain was documented in a study of technical replicates of blood from several donors. The CDR3 loop spans 16 amino acids. Germline V gene data show CDR1 as SNHLY and CDR2 as FYNNEI. V dropped 4 bases and J dropped 5 bases, with 20 bases sitting between them. Only in-frame clones appear in the TCRdb table, and some are missing; sequencing was by immunoSEQ multiplex PCR. The table lists 80,000 to 90,000 clones, around 94% of them singletons. J is TRBJ2-5 and V is TRBV2; maybe TRBD1 (5 bases). Sequenced: T cells isolated from PBMCs. The TCR was taken from a human donor in good health. CDR3 sequence: CASSVWQGDWIETQYF. The CDR3 DNA follows: TGTGCCAGCAGTGTTTGGCAGGGCGATTGGATTGAGACCCAGTACTTC.